This TCR beta chain was profiled in a study of cytomegalovirus exposure and HLA in healthy donors. Primers: 60 Vbeta forward and 13 Jbeta reverse. Assay used: immunoSEQ multiplex PCR; TCRdb lists only in-frame clones, some missing. Its clone listing holds about 120,000 clones. Worth noting for this clone: What it binds is not known.

General study points: Later analysis demonstrated an association between a missense DCLRE1C variant and TCR beta V- and J-gene trimming. A highly shared variant cluster was judged a likely technical artifact. Among TCR sequences, most were rare, though some public TCRs appeared in many donors. As a later analysis showed, several of the most significant clusters appeared to be linked to common viral pathogens.

This CDR3 contains 14 residues. Germline V gene lookup returns CDR1 SGHDT and CDR2 YYEEEE. The specimen sequenced was PBMCs. The sequence was collected from a man aged 35-49 years in good health and CMV-seropositive. V gene TRBV5-6 combines with J gene TRBJ2-5; tentative D call: TRBD2 (6 bases). The J call may not be correct, given that the DNA end is closer to TRBJ2-7. The CDR3 DNA reads TGTGCCAGCAGCCCTATCGTGGGGGGACGCGAGCAGTACTTC. This codes for CASSPIVGGREQYF.